A selection of T cell receptor beta chains follows, all from one sample in a study of shared clonotypes between healthy human individuals. TCRdb's table, derived via immunoSEQ multiplex PCR, lists solely in-frame clones and lacks some. The repertoire holds roughly 680,000 clones, 72% seen once, with more than 1.5% in the top ten. What was sequenced was memory CD4+ T cells sorted from blood. The receptors were sampled from a woman between 25 and 40 years old in good health. The CDR3 runs from the conserved cysteine through the conserved F or W. The order of the fields is V gene, clone size, J gene, D gene, CDR3 protein, CDR3 DNA. The D gene is left open where the match is weak. Clone sizes are given selectively: once, few, many, or a class where the clone is expanded.

>TRBV9|.|TRBJ1-2|.
CASSVAGSHYGYTF
TGTGCCAGCAGCGTAGCAGGGAGTCACTATGGCTACACCTTC
>TRBV7-2|.|TRBJ2-5|TRBD1
CASSLGQQETQYF
TGTGCCAGCAGCCTGGGACAGCAAGAGACCCAGTACTTC
>TRBV18|.|TRBJ2-7|.
CASSPQERITYEQYF
TGTGCCAGCTCACCGCAGGAGAGAATAACCTACGAGCAGTACTTC
>TRBV28|many|TRBJ1-3|.
CASSGSTWNTIYF
TGTGCCAGCAGTGGATCTACCTGGAACACCATATATTTT
>TRBV10-3|.|TRBJ1-5|TRBD1
CAISGRQGDQPQHF
TGTGCCATCAGTGGGCGACAGGGTGATCAGCCCCAGCATTTT
>TRBV10-3|.|TRBJ1-5|.
CAISEYGNQPQHF
TGTGCCATCAGTGAATATGGAAATCAGCCCCAGCATTTT
>TRBV27|.|TRBJ2-1|.
CASSPRPTLRNNEQFF
TGTGCCAGCAGCCCCCGGCCCACGCTGCGAAACAATGAGCAGTTCTTC
>TRBV5-1|.|TRBJ2-3|.
CASRDSLSAQYF
TGCGCCAGCAGGGACAGTCTTTCTGCGCAGTATTTT
>TRBV10-3|.|TRBJ1-4|.
CAISEMGFNEKLFF
TGTGCCATCAGTGAAATGGGGTTTAATGAAAAACTGTTTTTT
>TRBV19|.|TRBJ2-1|.
CASSRGSGQFF
TGTGCCAGTAGTAGAGGAAGTGGGCAGTTCTTC
>TRBV13|once|TRBJ1-2|.
CASSTIQGEGPYGYTF
TGTGCCAGCAGCACAATTCAGGGTGAGGGGCCATATGGCTACACCTTC
>TRBV6-1|.|TRBJ2-5|TRBD1
CASSGGTGGRKTQYF
TGTGCCAGCAGTGGAGGGACAGGTGGGCGAAAGACCCAGTACTTC
>TRBV28|.|TRBJ2-7|.
CASSLEQPYEQYF
TGTGCCAGCAGTTTAGAACAGCCCTACGAGCAGTACTTC
>TRBV5-1|.|TRBJ2-7|TRBD2
CASSVTPSGRDIDEQYF
TGCGCCAGCAGCGTAACTCCTAGCGGGAGAGATATCGACGAGCAGTACTTC
>TRBV9|many|TRBJ2-1|TRBD2
CASSVGLAGMDEQFF
TGTGCCAGCAGCGTAGGGCTAGCGGGAATGGATGAGCAGTTCTTC